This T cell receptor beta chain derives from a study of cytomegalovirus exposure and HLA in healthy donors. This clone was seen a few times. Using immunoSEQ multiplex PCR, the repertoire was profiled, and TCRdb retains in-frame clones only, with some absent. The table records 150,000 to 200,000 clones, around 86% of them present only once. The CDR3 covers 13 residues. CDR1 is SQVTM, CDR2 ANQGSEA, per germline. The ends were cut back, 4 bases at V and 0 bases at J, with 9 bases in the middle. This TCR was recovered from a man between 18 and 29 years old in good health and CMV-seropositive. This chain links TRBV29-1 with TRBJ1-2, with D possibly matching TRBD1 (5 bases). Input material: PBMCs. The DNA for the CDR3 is TGCAGCGTTGCCCAGGGAACTAACTATGGCTACACCTTC. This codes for CSVAQGTNYGYTF.